Listed here is a single T cell receptor (beta chain). Its specificity is not known. These data originate in a study of T cell responses to AZD1222 COVID-19 vaccine. Using immunoSEQ multiplex PCR, the repertoire was profiled, and TCRdb retains in-frame clones only, with some absent. The sample gives around 35,000 clones, about 86% of which show up once; approximately 6.2% is in the top ten. Study-level findings and limits: Donors were chiefly white British, with a greater number of females, and clonal diversity was perhaps underestimated. Compared with day 0, the breadth and depth of the Spike-specific TCR repertoire rose significantly after two doses of AZD1222. Just a handful of AZD1222 recipients tested seropositive at baseline.

This CDR3 has 16 amino acids. V shed 6 bases, J shed 1 base, and the junction held 7 bases outside the gene matches. Germline V gives CDR1 SGHTA, CDR2 FQGNSA. This receptor was taken from an adult in good health. The specimen comprised peripheral blood, sampled on day 0 of AZD1222 vaccination. This chain uses TRBV7-2 with TRBJ2-3; the match to TRBD2 covers 10 bases. The CDR3 coding sequence is TGTGCCAGCAGAGAATCTAGCGGGGGAGGCACAGATACGCAGTATTTT. Protein product: CASRESSGGGTDTQYF. The full variable domain, completed using reference TRBV7-2 and TRBJ2-3, is GAGVSQSPSNKVTEKGKDVELRCDPISGHTALYWYRQSLGQGLEFLIYFQGNSAPDKSGLPSDRFSAERTGGSVSTLTIQRTQQEDSAVYLCASRESSGGGTDTQYFGPGTRLTVL.